The TCR beta chain under discussion was sequenced for a study of post-analysis software for immune sequencing data (dated by TCRdb to the mid-2010s). Background for the entire study: Disease courses on record covered relapsing-remitting, secondary progressive and progressive-relapsing multiple sclerosis, though some patients had no subtype annotation. The patient repertoires were compared against 11 previously published healthy control repertoires obtained from donors aged roughly 6 to 28 years. A subset of samples was prepared in parallel using single-end sample barcoding, then pooled and co-amplified after Illumina adapter ligation.

To demonstrate the VDJtools post-analysis software, TCR beta repertoires were profiled from the peripheral blood of more than ten young patients with multiple sclerosis. Multiple sclerosis patients were children and adolescents aged roughly 6 to 17 years. As concerns this clonotype: Its recognized antigen is unknown. Base qualities are not at hand, and no much larger clone is one base apart.

From the cysteine through the phenylalanine, the CDR3 covers 13 amino acids. Only the CDR3 DNA is retained, 39 bases long and in frame from the first base. Trimming removed 7 bases from V and 3 bases from J; the gene matches leave 7 bases unexplained. CDR1 and CDR2, per the germline V gene (reference sequence), are DFQATT and SNEGSKA. The method behind the library was PCR. Sequencing was carried out with an Illumina HiSeq 2500. Unique molecular identifiers were incorporated into TCR beta cDNA libraries to reduce PCR and sequencing biases. Approximately 500,000 cDNA molecules were obtained per 1 to 10 million input T cells, so each molecule approximated one T cell. Patient libraries were prepared and sequenced with the same protocol used for the earlier healthy control dataset. Samples belonging to the same batch were prepared together, multiplexed and sequenced on a shared HiSeq lane. On the study's bioinformatics: Raw barcoded reads were processed with MIGEC, and single-read molecular identifier groups were discarded before consensus assembly and CDR3 extraction. VDJtools was used for post-analysis of the clonotype tables, and diversity was normalized by down-sampling every dataset to the size of the smallest sample. To correct batch-related cross-sample contamination, repertoire overlap clustering matched CDR3 amino acid sequences but not nucleotide sequences. The public reads were run again by TCRdb, first through fastp at Q25 and then through MiXCR, and only productive beta chains were kept. When rows share a CDR3 protein, they turn into one entry using the most common DNA and genes. The V and J calls here are based on TCRdb, not the publication. The table for this sample lists some 690,000 distinct CDR3 sequences; 25% to 30% of them were counted only once. The top ten clones comprise roughly 0.53% of the sample.

Overall study results and their limits: Direct clustering with F measure revealed strong co-clustering of samples prepared in the same batch, which led to a batch-effect correction. Patients showed significantly higher frequencies than controls for about five TRBV segments, among them TRBV5-6, TRBV5-1 and TRBV20-1. The multiple sclerosis patient group was slightly younger than the control group. Significantly lower normalized Chao1 diversity was found in multiple sclerosis patients than in controls, suggesting substantial peripheral T-cell clonal expansion.

Sequencing input: blood. The receptor comes from a girl between 5 and 17 years old with multiple sclerosis. The chain couples TRBV20-1 to TRBJ2-3; 7 nucleotides in the junction match TRBD1. Here is the DNA: TGCAGTGGGAAGGAACAGGGGACAGATACGCAGTATTTT. Translated, it gives CSGKEQGTDTQYF.